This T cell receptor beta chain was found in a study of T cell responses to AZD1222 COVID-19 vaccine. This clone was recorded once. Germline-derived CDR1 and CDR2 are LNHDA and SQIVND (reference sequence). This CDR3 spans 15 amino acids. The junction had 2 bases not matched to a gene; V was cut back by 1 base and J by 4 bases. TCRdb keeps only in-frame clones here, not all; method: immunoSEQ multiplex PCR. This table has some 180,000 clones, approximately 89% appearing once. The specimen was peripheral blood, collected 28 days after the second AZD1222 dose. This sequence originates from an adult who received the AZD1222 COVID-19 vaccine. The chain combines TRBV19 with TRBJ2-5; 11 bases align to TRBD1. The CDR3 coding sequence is TGTGCCAGTAGTATAGGGACAGGGGGCATAGAGACCCAGTACTTC. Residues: CASSIGTGGIETQYF.